This T cell receptor (beta chain) was sequenced during a study of CD8 T cells in Susac syndrome. It was with random hexamers that 0.5 to 1 ug RNA was reverse transcribed. TCRdb redid the calling of the immunoSEQ multiplex PCR reads with MiXCR, one entry per CDR3 protein. The sample has 150,000 to 200,000 distinct CDR3 sequences, about 94% seen once; the top ten hold 0.1%. The CDR3 is 12 amino acids. The V end was cut by 4 bases, the J end by 4 bases, with 5 bases between. CDR1 is SEHNR and CDR2 is FQNEAQ in the germline V gene (reference sequence). The rearrangement links TRBV7-9 to TRBJ2-1; no definite D call. Sample: CD4+ T cells from PBMCs. The receptor's source is a human donor in good health. The CDR3 DNA reads TGTGCCAGCAGCTCCATATACAATGAGCAGTTCTTC. It specifies CASSSIYNEQFF.